Listed below are T cell receptor beta chains from one sample, sequenced in a study of blood T cell repertoires in COVID-19. Sequencing used immunoSEQ multiplex PCR; TCRdb keeps in-frame clones, though not all of them. Among 200,000 to 250,000 clones listed, under 90% were seen once. The sample consisted of peripheral blood. All receptors come from a man aged 30 to 45 with active or convalescent COVID-19. The CDR3 runs from the conserved cysteine through the conserved F or W. The D gene is left open where the match is weak. Not every row has a clone size; where given, it reads once, few, many or a size class.

d_gene	abundance	v_gene	j_gene	CDR3aa	CDR3nt
.	.	TRBV7-8	TRBJ1-1	CASSPRDWNTEAFF	TGTGCCAGCAGCCCACGAGATTGGAACACTGAAGCTTTCTTT
TRBD1	.	TRBV12-3/TRBV12-4	TRBJ2-7	CASSFGQEDEQYF	TGTGCCAGCAGTTTTGGACAGGAAGATGAGCAGTACTTC
.	.	TRBV29-1	TRBJ1-5	CSVVEGGSYNGQPQHF	TGCAGCGTTGTTGAAGGCGGATCCTATAATGGTCAGCCCCAGCATTTT
.	.	TRBV2	TRBJ1-1	CASSESPPSEAFF	TGTGCCAGCAGTGAATCCCCCCCGTCTGAAGCTTTCTTT
TRBD1	.	TRBV6-4	TRBJ1-5	CASSTHQTGGHQPQHF	TGTGCCAGCAGCACACATCAAACAGGGGGTCATCAGCCCCAGCATTTT
TRBD1	.	TRBV7-2	TRBJ2-1	CASSSPRDRYNEQFF	TGTGCCAGCAGCTCCCCCCGGGACAGGTACAATGAGCAGTTCTTC
.	few	TRBV11-2	TRBJ2-7	CASSLVGGGNHF	.
TRBD2	.	TRBV29-1	TRBJ2-1	CSVGLAGGQGEFF	TGCAGCGTCGGACTAGCGGGAGGCCAGGGGGAGTTCTTC
TRBD1	once	TRBV4-3	TRBJ1-3	CASSQNGGTGIGNTIYF	TGCGCCAGCAGCCAAAATGGGGGGACAGGCATAGGAAACACCATATATTTT
.	.	TRBV7-2	TRBJ1-6	CASSASQGNSSPLHF	TGTGCCAGCAGCGCCTCCCAGGGTAACAGTTCACCCCTCCACTTT
.	.	TRBV30	TRBJ1-6	CAWSVRQGSSPLHF	TGTGCCTGGAGTGTCCGCCAGGGTTCTTCACCCCTCCACTTT
.	.	TRBV2	TRBJ2-2	CASSEAGTRNTGELFF	TGTGCCAGCAGTGAAGCGGGAACTAGGAACACCGGGGAGCTGTTTTTT
.	.	TRBV7-2	TRBJ2-1	CASSLGTSYNEQFF	TGTGCCAGCAGCTTAGGGACTTCCTACAATGAGCAGTTCTTC
.	.	TRBV6-6	TRBJ2-6	CASSREQGSGANVLTF	TGTGCCAGCAGTCGAGAACAGGGATCTGGGGCCAACGTCCTGACTTTC
TRBD2	.	TRBV28	TRBJ2-3	CASRTAGATLDTQYF	TGTGCCAGCAGGACGGCGGGAGCCACCTTGGATACGCAGTATTTT
.	.	TRBV28	TRBJ2-2	CASSLYTGSNTGELFF	TGTGCCAGCAGTTTATATACAGGATCGAACACCGGGGAGCTGTTTTTT
.	.	TRBV4-2	TRBJ2-1	CASSQASSGLYNEQFF	TGTGCCAGCAGCCAAGCGTCCAGCGGCCTCTACAATGAGCAGTTCTTC
.	.	TRBV11-2	TRBJ1-1	CASSLVREAFF	TGTGCCAGCAGCTTAGTGAGAGAAGCTTTCTTT
TRBD2	.	TRBV24-1	TRBJ2-7	CATSDALAGSWGEQYF	TGTGCCACCAGTGACGCACTAGCGGGGAGCTGGGGCGAGCAGTACTTC
.	.	TRBV12-3/TRBV12-4	TRBJ2-2	CASPSYTGELFF	TGTGCCAGCCCGTCCTACACCGGGGAGCTGTTTTTT
.	.	TRBV4-2	TRBJ1-1	CASSLTRVGTEAFF	TGTGCCAGCAGCCTTACTAGAGTAGGTACTGAAGCTTTCTTT
.	.	TRBV30	TRBJ1-1	CAWSVLRRNTEAFF	TGTGCCTGGAGTGTACTACGGAGGAACACTGAAGCTTTCTTT
TRBD2	.	TRBV19	TRBJ2-5	CASSIGSLAGETQYF	TGTGCCAGTAGTATAGGCTCTCTAGCGGGGGAAACCCAGTACTTC
.	few	TRBV7-7	TRBJ2-2	CASSPGPTGELFF	TGTGCCAGCAGCCCTGGCCCAACCGGGGAGCTGTTTTTT
TRBD1	.	TRBV18	TRBJ1-6	CASSPTGGNSYNSPLHF	TGTGCCAGCTCACCAACAGGGGGTAACTCCTATAATTCACCCCTCCACTTT
.	few	TRBV24-1	TRBJ2-2	CATSDSDYYTPRRRAGELFF	TGTGCCACCAGTGATTCCGACTACTACACTCCCAGGAGGCGGGCCGGGGAGCTGTTTTTT
.	.	TRBV3-1/TRBV3-2	TRBJ2-7	CASSQQGYEQYF	TGTGCCAGCAGCCAACAGGGTTACGAGCAGTACTTC
.	.	TRBV18	TRBJ2-2	CASSPLVRQPNTGELFF	TGTGCCAGCTCACCCCTTGTGAGGCAGCCGAACACCGGGGAGCTGTTTTTT
TRBD1	few	TRBV30	TRBJ1-2	CAGMTGPSYGYTF	TGTGCCGGAATGACAGGGCCCTCCTATGGCTACACCTTC
.	.	TRBV27	TRBJ2-2	CASSLWGRDTGELFF	TGTGCCAGCAGTTTATGGGGGCGCGACACCGGGGAGCTGTTTTTT
TRBD2	.	TRBV3-1/TRBV3-2	TRBJ2-5	CASTGLAGGPTQETQYF	TGTGCCAGCACGGGACTAGCGGGAGGGCCTACCCAAGAGACCCAGTACTTC
TRBD1	once	TRBV6-1	TRBJ1-5	CASSEVGWTGSYQPQHF	TGTGCCAGCAGTGAAGTAGGGTGGACAGGAAGTTATCAGCCCCAGCATTTT
TRBD1	.	TRBV9	TRBJ1-5	CASSEGTGGSQPQHF	TGTGCCAGCAGCGAAGGGACAGGGGGCTCTCAGCCCCAGCATTTT
TRBD1	.	TRBV4-2	TRBJ1-3	CASSQNRGKGTIYF	TGTGCCAGCAGCCAAAACAGGGGTAAGGGCACCATATATTTT
.	.	TRBV2	TRBJ2-6	CASSPQGISGANVLTF	TGTGCCAGCAGTCCACAGGGTATCTCTGGGGCCAACGTCCTGACTTTC
TRBD1	.	TRBV28	TRBJ2-4	CASSQQGAPKNIQYF	TGTGCCAGCAGCCAACAGGGGGCCCCCAAAAACATTCAGTACTTC
.	.	TRBV4-2	TRBJ1-1	CASSQPLGGGADTEAFF	TGTGCCAGCAGCCAGCCCTTGGGGGGGGGCGCGGACACTGAAGCTTTCTTT
TRBD1	.	TRBV27	TRBJ1-3	CASSPTGSSGNTIYF	TGTGCCAGCAGTCCGACAGGGAGCTCTGGAAACACCATATATTTT
.	.	TRBV20-1	TRBJ1-1	CSASRIGRNTEAFF	TGCAGTGCTAGTCGAATTGGCAGGAACACTGAAGCTTTCTTT
TRBD2	.	TRBV13	TRBJ2-5	CASRVRGTRLETQYF	TGTGCCAGCAGGGTCAGAGGGACTAGATTAGAGACCCAGTACTTC
TRBD2	.	TRBV27	TRBJ2-1	CASKTSGGFYNEQFF	TGTGCCAGCAAGACTAGCGGGGGGTTCTACAATGAGCAGTTCTTC
.	.	TRBV7-8	TRBJ2-3	CASSGGGVGTDTQYF	TGTGCCAGCAGCGGAGGGGGGGTGGGCACAGATACGCAGTATTTT
.	.	TRBV12-3/TRBV12-4	TRBJ1-1	CASSYLEGHTF	TGTGCCAGCAGTTACCTTGAGGGACACACATTT
.	.	TRBV2	TRBJ2-5	CASSENGLANQETQYF	TGTGCCAGCAGTGAAAATGGGCTAGCGAACCAAGAGACCCAGTACTTC
TRBD2	.	TRBV27	TRBJ2-1	CASSPNSGRGKNEQFF	TGTGCCAGCAGCCCAAATAGCGGGAGGGGCAAGAATGAGCAGTTCTTC
TRBD1	.	TRBV9	TRBJ2-1	CASSTGQAYNEQFF	TGTGCCAGCAGCACGGGACAGGCCTACAATGAGCAGTTCTTC
.	.	TRBV7-8	TRBJ1-5	CASSVGGRGYSNQPQHF	TGTGCCAGCAGCGTGGGAGGGAGAGGCTATAGCAATCAGCCCCAGCATTTT
.	.	TRBV27	TRBJ2-3	CASSLVRGSDTQYF	TGTGCCAGCAGTTTGGTCCGAGGCTCAGATACGCAGTATTTT
.	.	TRBV11-3	TRBJ2-7	CASSLAGDSYEQYF	TGTGCCAGCAGCTTAGCCGGGGACTCCTACGAGCAGTACTTC
.	.	TRBV23-1	TRBJ2-6	CASSKIHMAPGANVLTF	TGCGCCAGCAGTAAAATACACATGGCCCCTGGGGCCAACGTCCTGACTTTC
.	.	TRBV6-2/TRBV6-3	TRBJ2-7	CASSPGIVYEQYF	TGTGCCAGCAGTCCAGGGATAGTCTACGAGCAGTACTTC
TRBD1	.	TRBV18	TRBJ1-2	CASSPVAGGYGYTF	TGTGCCAGCTCACCGGTAGCAGGGGGCTATGGCTACACCTTC
TRBD1	.	TRBV27	TRBJ2-5	CASSQQGVETQYF	TGTGCCAGCAGTCAACAGGGGGTGGAGACCCAGTACTTC